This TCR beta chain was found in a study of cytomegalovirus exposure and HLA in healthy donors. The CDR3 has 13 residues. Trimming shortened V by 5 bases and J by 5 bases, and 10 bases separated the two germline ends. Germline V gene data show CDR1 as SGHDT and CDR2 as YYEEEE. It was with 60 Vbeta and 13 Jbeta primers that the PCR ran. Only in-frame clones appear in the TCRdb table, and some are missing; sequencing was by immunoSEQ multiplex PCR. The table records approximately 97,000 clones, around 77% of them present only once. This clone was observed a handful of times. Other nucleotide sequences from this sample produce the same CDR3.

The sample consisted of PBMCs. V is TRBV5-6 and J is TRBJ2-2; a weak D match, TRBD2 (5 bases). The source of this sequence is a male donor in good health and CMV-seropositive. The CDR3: CASRGRRTGELFF. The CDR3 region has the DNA TGTGCCAGCAGGGGCAGGAGGACCGGGGAGCTGTTTTTT.